Below, 15 T cell receptor beta chains from the same sample are listed, as sequenced in a study of T cell responses to AZD1222 COVID-19 vaccine. Libraries were prepared by immunoSEQ multiplex PCR; TCRdb keeps only in-frame clonotypes and omits some of them. The table has 95,000 to 150,000 clones, over 75% seen once; the top ten hold 1% to 1.5%. The source was peripheral blood, collected on day 0 of AZD1222 vaccination. These receptors were obtained from an adult in good health.

This chain connects TRBV10-1 to TRBJ2-3; TRBD1 is a possible D gene (5 bases). V lost 4 bases, J lost 7 bases, and 9 bases lay in between. CDR1 WNHNN and CDR2 SYGVQD come from the germline V gene (reference sequence). This CDR3 is built from 12 residues. DNA of the CDR3: TGCGCCAGCAGTGTGGACATTTATACGCAGTATTTT. The encoded protein is CASSVDIYTQYF.

V gene TRBV3-1 (or the pseudogene TRBV3-2) combines with J gene TRBJ2-2; the D gene is possibly TRBD2 (6 bases). Trimming stripped 4 bases from V and 8 bases from J, with 26 bases between. This CDR3 contains 18 residues. Germline CDR1 and CDR2: LGHDT and YNNKEL (reference sequence). CDR3 in DNA: TGTGCCAGCAGCCCCAGGGAAAGGAGGGAGCGAATCGGGGGGGAGCTGTTTTTT. The encoded protein is CASSPRERRERIGGELFF.

The chain couples TRBV19 to TRBJ2-1, with a possible D match to TRBD2 (5 bases). V was trimmed by 3 bases and J by 7 bases, leaving 16 bases between them. The CDR3 sequence is 15 residues long. The germline CDR1 and CDR2 sequences are LNHDA and SQIVND (reference sequence). The CDR3 sequence: CASSIRADSGNEQFF. DNA of the CDR3: TGTGCCAGTAGTATTAGGGCAGACTCGGGGAATGAGCAGTTCTTC.

A few counts support this clone. The chain carries TRBV9 and TRBJ1-2, with 10 bases fitting TRBD1. Germline CDR1 reads SGDLS; CDR2 reads YYNGEE. This CDR3 is 15 amino acids long. Trimming removed 4 bases from V and 6 bases from J; junction bases left unmatched: 9. The CDR3 DNA reads TGTGCCAGCAGCCCCCGGACAGGGGGTATCGATGGCTACACCTTC. Its translation is CASSPRTGGIDGYTF.

The V call is TRBV7-8, the J call TRBJ1-6; D might be TRBD1 (6 bases). CDR1 SGHVS and CDR2 FQNEAQ come from the germline V gene. This CDR3 contains 14 residues. The V end lost 3 bases, the J end lost 7 bases, and 10 bases lay between the germline ends. CDR3 in amino acids: CASSFTGKNSPLHF. CDR3 coding DNA: TGTGCCAGCAGCTTTACAGGGAAAAATTCACCCCTCCACTTT.

V usage is TRBV7-2 and J usage is TRBJ2-2, with D possibly being TRBD1 (6 bases). The V gene lost 5 bases and the J gene lost 0 bases, with 10 bases spanning the gap. The germline V gene has CDR1 SGHTA and CDR2 FQGNSA. The CDR3 totals 15 residues. In DNA, the CDR3 is TGTGCCAGCAGCCGGGACACGGCGAACACCGGGGAGCTGTTTTTT. Translation gives CASSRDTANTGELFF.

The CDR3 sequence: CASSLSGGGGSYNEQFF. CDR3 in DNA: TGTGCCAGCAGCTTATCAGGCGGGGGAGGCTCCTACAATGAGCAGTTCTTC. The chain employs TRBV7-2 and TRBJ2-1; 7 positions match TRBD2. The CDR3 runs 17 residues. The germline V gene has CDR1 SGHTA and CDR2 FQGNSA. V gave up 2 bases and J gave up 0 bases; unmatched junction bases: 7.

The chain combines TRBV4-3 with TRBJ2-3, with D perhaps matching TRBD1 (6 bases). Germline-derived CDR1 and CDR2 are LGHNA and YSLEER. V dropped 2 bases and J dropped 0 bases, with 12 bases sitting between them. This CDR3 comprises 16 residues. The CDR3 nucleotides read TGCGCCAGCAGCCAACAGACAGGACCCAGCACAGATACGCAGTATTTT. It encodes CASSQQTGPSTDTQYF.

In nucleotides, the CDR3 is TGTGCCAGCTCGCTGCGGGGGGGTTTTTACAATGAGCAGTTCTTC. This sequence encodes CASSLRGGFYNEQFF. V usage is TRBV7-6 and J usage is TRBJ2-1; 9 positions match TRBD2. The germline V gene encodes CDR1 SGHVS and CDR2 FNYEAQ. V lost 8 bases, J lost 4 bases, and 9 bases stayed unmatched. The CDR3 contains 15 residues. Complete variable domain (other parts from reference TRBV7-6 and TRBJ2-1): GAGVSQSPRYKVTKRGQDVALRCDPISGHVSLYWYRQALGQGPEFLTYFNYEAQQDKSGLPNDRFSAERPEGSISTLTIQRTEQRDSAMYRCASSLRGGFYNEQFFGPGTRLTVL.

V usage is TRBV5-4 and J usage is TRBJ2-3; D is perhaps TRBD1 (6 bases). The CDR3 runs 16 residues. The V gene lost 4 bases and the J gene lost 3 bases, with 18 bases spanning the gap. CDR1 SGHNT and CDR2 YYREEE come from the germline V gene (reference sequence). CDR3 nucleotide sequence: TGTGCCAGCAGCCCCATTAACAGGGTAGGGACAGATACGCAGTATTTT. Translated: CASSPINRVGTDTQYF.

V usage is TRBV2 and J usage is TRBJ2-2, with TRBD1 matching over 8 bases. Germline lookup yields CDR1 SNHLY and CDR2 FYNNEI. Losses at the gene ends were 2 bases for V and 5 bases for J; bases not matched to a gene: 4. The CDR3 extends over 15 amino acids. The CDR3 sequence: CASSESGGRTGELFF. As DNA, the CDR3 is TGTGCCAGCAGTGAATCAGGGGGCAGGACCGGGGAGCTGTTTTTT.

The CDR3 region is CASSDPLLAGGLDTGELFF. For the CDR3, the DNA is TGTGCCAGCAGTGACCCCTTACTAGCGGGGGGGTTAGACACCGGGGAGCTGTTTTTT. The chain couples TRBV6-4 to TRBJ2-2, with 13 bases fitting TRBD2. Germline V CDR1 and CDR2: MRHNA, SNTAGT. With 2 bases clipped from V and 3 bases from J, the junction kept 9 bases outside the gene matches. This CDR3 spans 19 amino acids.

The rearrangement joins TRBV5-1 to TRBJ2-1, with D unclear. This CDR3 spans 12 amino acids. V lost 0 bases, J lost 6 bases, and 4 bases lay in between. Germline CDR1 SGHRS, CDR2 YFSETQ. For the CDR3, the DNA is TGCGCCAGCAGCTTGGTTGTCAATGAGCAGTTCTTC. Its translation: CASSLVVNEQFF.

The chain carries TRBV7-9 and TRBJ2-1; 8 bases line up with TRBD2. The V gene end was trimmed by 7 bases and the J gene end by 4 bases; junction bases not matched to a gene: 3. The CDR3 has 13 residues. Germline V gene lookup returns CDR1 SEHNR and CDR2 FQNEAQ (reference sequence). The CDR3 nucleotides are TGTGCCAGCAAACAGCGGGGGTACAATGAGCAGTTCTTC. It encodes CASKQRGYNEQFF.

V gene TRBV10-2 combines with J gene TRBJ1-2; D gene ambiguous. CDR1 is WSHSY and CDR2 is SAAADI in the germline V gene. V was trimmed by 6 bases and J by 0 bases, leaving 8 bases between them. The CDR3 has 13 amino acids. The CDR3 reads CASSGNANYGYTF. In nucleotides, the CDR3 is TGCGCCAGCAGCGGTAATGCTAACTATGGCTACACCTTC.